This entry describes one T cell receptor (beta chain). 5'RACE template switching produced TCR cDNA carrying a universal primer site and UMIs. Each CDR3 protein gets one entry after TCRdb re-called the 5' RACE reads with MiXCR. The sample lists around 610,000 distinct CDR3 sequences; about 14% were seen once. Per the germline V gene, CDR1 is ENHRY and CDR2 is SYGVKD. The germline V and J ends were trimmed by 6 bases and 5 bases, with 14 bases remaining between them. CDR3 length equals 15 residues. This sample is drawn from a study of T cells after yellow fever vaccination. This TCR came from a man between 25 and 39 years old who received the YFV17D yellow fever vaccine. The chain joins TRBV10-3 to TRBJ1-6; the D gene is possibly TRBD1 (6 bases). Source: PBMCs, taken on the day of the yellow fever booster vaccination. DNA for the CDR3: TGTGCCATCAGGACAGGAGGGAGCGATAATTCACCCCTCCACTTT. Its translation: CAIRTGGSDNSPLHF.